This entry features one TCR beta chain sequence. Its specificity is not known. The sample belongs to a study of cytomegalovirus exposure and HLA in healthy donors. General study findings and limits: Published work reported that the classifier diagnosed cytomegalovirus status with high specificity and sensitivity. Analyses of presence and absence presupposed an approximately uniform sequencing depth across donors. In a later analysis, at a false discovery rate of 0.05, fewer than 20,000 TCR beta sequences matched HLA alleles. Reportedly, a later analysis found an Asian-associated ancestry cluster had fewer N-insertions than the roughly 670-donor mean.

PCR employed 60 Vbeta and 13 Jbeta primers. Repertoires were generated with immunoSEQ multiplex PCR, while TCRdb's copy carries only in-frame clones and drops some. The sample has approximately 160,000 clones, 70% to 80% seen once. V was cut by 5 bases and J by 6 bases, with 23 bases left in between. The length of the CDR3 is 16 residues. Per the germline V gene, CDR1 is SGHNT and CDR2 is YENEEA. The source of this sequence is a woman aged 30 to 39 in good health and CMV-seropositive. This chain connects TRBV11-3 to TRBJ2-7; tentatively, D is TRBD2 (6 bases). The sample comprised PBMCs. The CDR3 protein is CASSPRDSKTGGEQYF. The CDR3 bases are TGTGCCAGCAGCCCGCGGGACTCTAAAACCGGGGGCGAGCAGTACTTC.